This T cell receptor beta chain originates from a study of blood T cell repertoires in COVID-19. About the study: COVID-19 samples collected from the United States, Italy and Spain covered acute and convalescent phases. The cDNA or gDNA used as material had been derived from T cells, B-cell-depleted T cells, or PBMCs.

In the study's own analysis: Using reference gene primer amplification, nucleated cell counts were estimated. The method was immunoSEQ multiplex PCR; TCRdb's version includes in-frame clones alone and lacks a portion of them. V, J and clone size are those of that table, while D and trimming were read from the DNA. This sample carries more than 200,000 clones, around 90% of them seen once, and the ten largest clones take about 0.64%. CDR3 size: 13 residues. CDR1 MDHEN and CDR2 SYDVKM come from the germline V gene. Trimming took off 2 bases at V and 1 base at J, with 6 bases between the two ends. The sample taken for sequencing was peripheral blood. The gene calls are TRBV28 and TRBJ2-7; no firm D call. This receptor was obtained from a human donor in a cohort sampled during active COVID-19. CDR3 protein: CASSLAVSYEQYF. DNA of the CDR3: TGTGCCAGCAGTTTAGCGGTATCCTACGAGCAGTACTTC.